This is a list of T cell receptor beta chains from one sample in a study of T cells in Graves' hyperthyroidism and ophthalmopathy. Each CDR3 protein is one row after TCRdb ran MiXCR on the multiplex PCR reads. Found here are hundreds of thousands of distinct CDR3 sequences, around 15% of them singletons; the top ten hold 10%. The sequenced sample was blood. The receptors derive from a woman younger than 35 with Graves' hyperthyroidism. CDR3s include the opening cysteine and the closing phenylalanine or tryptophan. A D gene is named only where the DNA matches it firmly. Clone sizes are given selectively: once, few, many, or a class where the clone is expanded.

size,J,D,V,DNA,CDR3
NA,TRBJ2-7,TRBD1,TRBV4-1,TGCGCCAGCAGCCAATCCGGGACAGGGACCTACGAGCAGTACTTC,CASSQSGTGTYEQYF
few,TRBJ1-6,NA,TRBV27,TGTGCCAGCAGTTTATCTATCCCCGTAACCTCTGATTCTTCCCTCCACTTT,CASSLSIPVTSDSSLHF
NA,TRBJ2-3,NA,TRBV27,TGTGCCAGCAGTTACTGGGGAGACGGCACAGATACGCAGTATTTT,CASSYWGDGTDTQYF
many,TRBJ2-1,NA,TRBV20-1,TGCAGTGCTAGAATGCCGGGGCCCTACAATGAGCAGTTCTTC,CSARMPGPYNEQFF
many,TRBJ1-1,NA,TRBV19,TGTGCCAGTAGTAAACACACCGCAACAGGATCGAACACTGAAGCTTTCTTT,CASSKHTATGSNTEAFF
many,TRBJ2-1,NA,TRBV2,TGTGCCAGCAGTGAAGCCGATTGGGGTAGCGGTCTCAGCTCCTACAATGAGCAGTTCTTC,CASSEADWGSGLSSYNEQFF
many,TRBJ2-7,TRBD1,TRBV6-5,TGTGCCAGCAGTTACACGACAGGGTCTATCTACGAGCAGTACTTC,CASSYTTGSIYEQYF
many,TRBJ2-5,TRBD2,TRBV30,TGTGCCTGGAGTGTGCGTCGGGGCCTCGGGACTAGCGGGAGGGCCAGAGAGACCCAGTACTTC,CAWSVRRGLGTSGRARETQYF
few,TRBJ1-2,NA,TRBV3-1,TGTGCCAGCAGTGAACAGGACTTTGATGGCTACACCTTC,CASSEQDFDGYTF
many,TRBJ2-3,TRBD2,TRBV28,TGTGCCAGCAGTAGAGGGCTCGGCGGGAGGGCCGGAGATACGCAGTATTTT,CASSRGLGGRAGDTQYF
NA,TRBJ2-1,NA,TRBV7-9,TGTGCCAGCAGCTTCACCTCCGGGGGTGTGCAGTTCTTC,CASSFTSGGVQFF
NA,TRBJ2-1,NA,TRBV6-5,TGTGCCAGCAGTTACTCCCCCCGGCAGTTCTTC,CASSYSPRQFF
NA,TRBJ2-1,NA,TRBV12-3/TRBV12-4,TGTGCCAGCAGTTTTGGGCACAACTCCTACAATGAGCAGTTCTTC,CASSFGHNSYNEQFF
many,TRBJ2-7,NA,TRBV20-1,TGCAGTGCAGCCCCCGGGCCGTTAGTGAACGAGCAGTACTTC,CSAAPGPLVNEQYF
few,TRBJ2-1,NA,TRBV20-1,TGCAGTGCTTTTGACCCCAGCCTAGGGCAGTTCTTC,CSAFDPSLGQFF
many,TRBJ2-7,NA,TRBV2,TGTGCCAGCAGTAAGACTTCAGCCGCATCCTACGAGCAGTACTTC,CASSKTSAASYEQYF
many,TRBJ2-7,NA,TRBV27,TGTGCCAGCAGTTTATCCGGACAGTCCCTAATGTACGAGCAGTACTTC,CASSLSGQSLMYEQYF